The source of this T cell receptor beta chain is a study of blood T cells in healthy people across ages. At the level of the study: About one barcoded beta molecule was captured per two T cells (by template switching).

About this clonotype: As yet, its antigen is unknown.

Findings and caveats of the study: It was found that TCR beta diversity correlated strongly with the percentage of naive T cells. Long-lived donors had more naive CD4+ cells and higher diversity than aged donors. The CMV status of each donor remained undetermined, and this could have confounded shifts in expanded clonotypes.

The V segment lost 7 bases and the J segment 3 bases; nucleotides outside the gene matches: 29. The CDR3 consists of 23 residues. CDR1 MDHEN and CDR2 SYDVKM come from the germline V gene. Primers used in a second PCR of about 7 to 12 cycles were a sample-barcoded 5' primer and a J-beta primer mix. TCRdb called the 5' RACE reads again in MiXCR, with one record for every CDR3 protein. Here the sample spans over a million distinct CDR3 sequences, around 59% being singletons. The sample consisted of blood. The sequence was collected from a man aged 18 to 29 in good health. The chain couples TRBV28 to TRBJ2-7, with 14 positions matching TRBD2. CDR3 loop: CASTHGYKLSPEGLAGVYYEQYF. The CDR3 nucleotides are TGTGCCAGCACCCACGGGTACAAACTATCGCCGGAGGGACTAGCGGGAGTGTACTACGAGCAGTACTTC.